These 4 T cell receptor beta chains originate from one sample sequenced in a study of blood T cell repertoires in COVID-19. Sequencing was performed with immunoSEQ multiplex PCR; in TCRdb, only in-frame clones are kept and a portion is missing. The data hold roughly 210,000 clones, with less than 90% observed a single time. Input material: peripheral blood. The receptors shown here come from a man between 65 and 80 years old with acute or convalescent COVID-19.

The chain recombines TRBV4-1 with TRBJ2-6, with TRBD1 identical over 9 bases. The CDR3 consists of 16 residues. The ends lost 6 bases at V and 2 bases at J; junction bases unmatched: 5. The germline CDR1 and CDR2 sequences are MGHRA and YSYEKL. DNA for the CDR3: TGCGCCAGCAGACAAACAGGGGGCGCTGGGGCCAACGTCCTGACTTTC. It yields the protein CASRQTGGAGANVLTF.

The chain recombines TRBV6-6 with TRBJ1-2; 7 nucleotides agree with TRBD1. The CDR3 totals 16 residues. In germline, CDR1 is MNHNY, CDR2 SVGAGI (reference sequence). Trimming removed 3 bases from V and 1 base from J; junction bases left unmatched: 8. CDR3: CASSYQNRGHNYGYTF. The CDR3 coding sequence is TGTGCCAGCAGTTATCAAAACAGGGGACATAACTATGGCTACACCTTC.

This chain uses TRBV7-2 with TRBJ2-1, with a possible D match to TRBD1 (5 bases). This CDR3 has 16 amino acids. Germline lookup yields CDR1 SGHTA and CDR2 FQGNSA. V lost 5 bases, J lost 3 bases, and 17 bases lay in between. The CDR3: CASSAVGAIFYNEQFF. Here the CDR3 DNA reads TGTGCCAGCAGCGCTGTAGGGGCGATCTTCTACAATGAGCAGTTCTTC.

The chain has TRBV5-6 and TRBJ1-1; D not certain. V lost 0 bases to trimming and J lost 5 bases, with 8 bases between them. The length of the CDR3 is 13 residues. Germline CDR1 reads SGHDT; CDR2 reads YYEEEE. CDR3 residues: CASSLGAGTEAFF. CDR3 coding DNA: TGTGCCAGCAGCTTGGGGGCGGGGACTGAAGCTTTCTTT.